The following is a T cell receptor (beta chain) sequence with its context. This clonotype was found many times. The specificity of this receptor is unknown. The record has no base qualities; no much larger clone is one base away. These data are taken from a study of CD8 T cells in ankylosing spondylitis (dated by TCRdb to 2017 to 2019). Turning to the overall study: The study profiled T cell receptor beta repertoires in healthy donors and ankylosing spondylitis patients to find disease-linked TCR variants. The whole study cohort included 85 to 120 healthy donors and over 20 ankylosing spondylitis patients. Samples of peripheral blood were taken, and for ankylosing spondylitis patients, synovial fluid was collected as well. The study at large found these results: Some of the motif variants had been reported before in the synovial fluid and blood of reactive arthritis patients, a finding that suggests common disease-initiation mechanisms. Blood from ankylosing spondylitis patients appeared to be characterized by a TCR beta motif made up of about 8 highly homologous amino acid variants. The disease-linked clones were reported to be significantly enriched in matched synovial fluid samples from ankylosing spondylitis patients. A CD8+ phenotype was shown by the disease-linked clones, which were found at relatively low frequencies in peripheral blood.

The run used an Illumina HiSeq 2500. Quantitative 5'-RACE with molecular barcodes was used to prepare TCR beta libraries. The original methods were these. A new computational method, built on a probabilistic model of VDJ rearrangement, was used to identify disease-linked TCR variants. Clones were called with MiXCR by TCRdb after fastp trimmed the public reads at Q25, and only in-frame beta chains were retained. Each CDR3 protein gets just one entry, which takes the most common genes and DNA from the rows behind it. TCRdb's processing, not the authors' own work, is the source of the V and J calls. The sample yields approximately 140,000 distinct CDR3 sequences; 9.3% were counted once. Approximately 3.6% of the sample lies in the top ten. The trim is 5 bases for V and 2 bases for J, with a gap of 17 bases between the germline ends. The germline V gene (reference sequence) supplies CDR1 DFQATT and CDR2 SNEGSKA. The CDR3 runs 15 amino acids, cysteine and phenylalanine included. Solely the CDR3 DNA is kept, with 45 bases framed from the first base.

The sequenced sample was blood, either unsorted or a sorted T cell fraction (not recorded which). This sequence was found in a male donor with ankylosing spondylitis or in good health (not recorded which). This chain joins TRBV20-1 to TRBJ2-3; a tentative D call is TRBD2 (6 bases match). The nucleotide sequence reads TGCAGTGCTCAGACTAGTTTGGCCGCCACAGATACGCAGTATTTT. It translates as CSAQTSLAATDTQYF.